This is a list of T cell receptor beta chains from one sample in a study of shared clonotypes between healthy human individuals. TCRdb's table, derived via immunoSEQ multiplex PCR, lists solely in-frame clones and lacks some. The table lists 650,000 to 800,000 clones, roughly 94% of them singletons. The sample taken for sequencing was naive CD8+ T cells sorted from blood. These receptors all stem from a man between 25 and 39 years old in good health. The CDR3 runs from the conserved cysteine through the conserved F or W. The D gene is left open where the match is weak. Size is omitted from some rows. Given values are once, few, many or a class for expanded clones.

clone size | J gene | D gene | V gene | CDR3 DNA | CDR3 protein
- | TRBJ2-7 | - | TRBV7-9 | TGTGCCAGCAGCTCCCGTAGCGGCGAGCAGTACTTC | CASSSRSGEQYF
- | TRBJ2-5 | TRBD1 | TRBV7-3 | TGTGCCAGCAGCTTATCCGGGACAGGGGCAGAGACCCAGTACTTC | CASSLSGTGAETQYF
- | TRBJ2-1 | - | TRBV7-3 | TGTGCCAGCAGTCTCGAGGGGAATCTGTACAATGAGCAGTTCTTC | CASSLEGNLYNEQFF
- | TRBJ1-5 | - | TRBV27 | TGTGCCAGCAGTTTCCCGAATCAGCCCCAGCATTTT | CASSFPNQPQHF
- | TRBJ2-1 | TRBD2 | TRBV28 | TGTGCCAGCAGTTTGCGACTAGCGGGTGGGAATGAGCAGTTCTTC | CASSLRLAGGNEQFF
- | TRBJ2-7 | TRBD1 | TRBV4-1 | TGCGCCAGCAGCGCTGGGACAGGGGTTATCTTCGAGCAGTACTTC | CASSAGTGVIFEQYF
- | TRBJ1-1 | TRBD1 | TRBV11-3 | TGTGCCAGCAGCTTAGGGAGAGGGGGCGGCACTGAAGCTTTCTTT | CASSLGRGGGTEAFF
- | TRBJ2-7 | - | TRBV11-2 | TGTGCCAGCAGCTTATATCCCCTCGGGGGACCCCTCTACGAGCAGTACTTC | CASSLYPLGGPLYEQYF
- | TRBJ2-7 | - | TRBV4-1 | TGCGCCAGCAGCCCAACTCCGGGATTAAGTCTAGACGAGCAGTACTTC | CASSPTPGLSLDEQYF
- | TRBJ2-7 | TRBD2 | TRBV9 | TGTGCCAGCAGCGTCGCGGGAGGGGGATCCTACGAGCAGTACTTC | CASSVAGGGSYEQYF
- | TRBJ1-4 | - | TRBV5-1 | TGCGCCAGCAGTCCAGGGGCGAACTCAAATGAAAAACTGTTTTTT | CASSPGANSNEKLFF
- | TRBJ1-5 | - | TRBV28 | TGTGCCAGCAGTACATTGGAGCCCCAGCATTTT | CASSTLEPQHF
- | TRBJ1-1 | - | TRBV4-2 | TGTGCCAGCAGCTTACCCCCTATGAACACTGAAGCTTTCTTT | CASSLPPMNTEAFF
- | TRBJ2-1 | - | TRBV9 | TGTGCCAGCAGCGTAGTACCGAGGGAGTCGGGTGAGCAGTTCTTC | CASSVVPRESGEQFF
- | TRBJ2-1 | - | TRBV19 | TGTGCCAGTAGTATGGGTCCGACTAGATACAATGAGCAGTTCTTC | CASSMGPTRYNEQFF
- | TRBJ2-7 | - | TRBV19 | TGTGCCAGTAGTCCTGTAGTGGGGGTCGGCGAGCAGTACTTC | CASSPVVGVGEQYF
- | TRBJ2-3 | - | TRBV6-6 | TGTGCCAGCAGTTATAGCTTAAGGCCTGGCACAGATACGCAGTATTTT | CASSYSLRPGTDTQYF
- | TRBJ2-3 | - | TRBV28 | TGTGCCAGCACCCCCCAGGGAGGGGGCGACCTTGGAGATACGCAGTATTTT | CASTPQGGGDLGDTQYF
- | TRBJ2-2 | - | TRBV7-9 | TGTGCCAGCAGCTTAGCGGGACCCACCGGGGAGCTGTTTTTT | CASSLAGPTGELFF
- | TRBJ1-3 | - | TRBV5-6 | TGTGCCAGCAGCACCTCCCAGGTGGTCCGAAACACCATATATTTT | CASSTSQVVRNTIYF
once | TRBJ2-3 | TRBD2 | TRBV28 | TGTGCCAGCAGCATACTAGCGACTAGCACAGATACGCAGTATTTT | CASSILATSTDTQYF
- | TRBJ2-6 | - | TRBV27 | TGTGCCAGCAGTCCCGCCGGACGAACCGTTCTTTCTGGGGCCAACGTCCTGACTTTC | CASSPAGRTVLSGANVLTF
- | TRBJ2-5 | TRBD1 | TRBV27 | TGTGCCAGCAGTAATCAACAGGGGGAGACCCAGTACTTC | CASSNQQGETQYF
few | TRBJ2-1 | - | TRBV7-9 | TGTGCCAGCAGCCCTAGTACCCAGGTGGGTGAGCAGTTCTTC | CASSPSTQVGEQFF
- | TRBJ2-7 | TRBD2 | TRBV7-9 | TGTGCCAGCAGCTGGGAGCGGGAGACCACCTCCTACGAGCAGTACTTC | CASSWERETTSYEQYF
- | TRBJ2-3 | TRBD2 | TRBV9 | TGTGCCAGCAGCGGATTAGCGGGAGGCGAATCAGCAGATACGCAGTATTTT | CASSGLAGGESADTQYF
- | TRBJ2-7 | TRBD2 | TRBV27 | TGTGCCAGCAGTATGCCGGGACTAGCGGGAGGGCCGTACGAGCAGTACTTC | CASSMPGLAGGPYEQYF
- | TRBJ2-5 | - | TRBV28 | TGTGCCAGCAGGATTTCGTCAGGGGCCCAAGAGACCCAGTACTTC | CASRISSGAQETQYF
- | TRBJ2-7 | TRBD1 | TRBV29-1 | TGCAGCGTTGAGCAACCGGGACAGTCCTACGAGCAGTACTTC | CSVEQPGQSYEQYF
- | TRBJ2-1 | TRBD2 | TRBV11-2 | TGTGCCACCAAAGGACTAGCGGCCTACAATGAGCAGTTCTTC | CATKGLAAYNEQFF
- | TRBJ1-2 | TRBD1 | TRBV18 | TGTGCCAGCTCACCACCGGGACAGAACTATGGCTACACCTTC | CASSPPGQNYGYTF
- | TRBJ2-7 | - | TRBV5-1 | TGCGCCAGCAGGGATACTAGTTACGAGCAGTACTTC | CASRDTSYEQYF
- | TRBJ2-7 | TRBD1 | TRBV5-4 | TGTGCCAGCAGTCCAAATCCGGGACAGGGGACCTACGAGCAGTACTTC | CASSPNPGQGTYEQYF
few | TRBJ1-5 | - | TRBV7-9 | TGTGCCAGCAGCTTGGACCAAGGGCCCCAGCATTTT | CASSLDQGPQHF
once | TRBJ2-7 | - | TRBV5-1 | TGCGCCAGCAGCCCCCGGGACGGGACCTTATACGAGCAGTACTTC | CASSPRDGTLYEQYF
- | TRBJ2-3 | - | TRBV4-1 | TGCGCCAGCAGCCAAGAGGTATCCGCAGATACGCAGTATTTT | CASSQEVSADTQYF
- | TRBJ2-1 | - | TRBV4-1 | TGCGCCAGCAGCCAAGATCTTACCAATGAGCAGTTCTTC | CASSQDLTNEQFF
- | TRBJ2-3 | - | TRBV6-5 | TGTGCCAGCAGCACCAGGGGAACTGATACGCAGTATTTT | CASSTRGTDTQYF
- | TRBJ2-7 | - | TRBV27 | TGTGCCAGCAGCGGGGACTCCGCCTACGAGCAGTACTTC | CASSGDSAYEQYF
- | TRBJ2-3 | - | TRBV28 | TGTGCCAGCAGTCCCGGCGTTTATACGCAGTATTTT | CASSPGVYTQYF
- | TRBJ2-7 | - | TRBV2 | TGTGCCAGCCAAATCTACGAGCAGTACTTC | CASQIYEQYF
few | TRBJ2-7 | TRBD1 | TRBV14 | TGTGCCAGCAGCCAACCAGGGGGCGGGGAGCAGTACTTC | CASSQPGGGEQYF
- | TRBJ2-1 | TRBD2 | TRBV6-4 | TGTGCCAGCAGTGACAGCGGGAGCTCCTACAATGAGCAGTTCTTC | CASSDSGSSYNEQFF
- | TRBJ2-7 | - | TRBV6-6 | TGTGCCAGCAGTTCCAAGTACGAGCAGTACTTC | CASSSKYEQYF
- | TRBJ2-5 | - | TRBV5-1 | TGCGCCAGCAGCCCTACCGGGGTGGAGGGGGCGCGGGTTCTAGAGACCCAGTACTTC | CASSPTGVEGARVLETQYF
- | TRBJ2-7 | TRBD1 | TRBV11-2 | TGTGCCAGCAGCCTCGGGACAGGATACGAGCAGTACTTC | CASSLGTGYEQYF
- | TRBJ2-7 | TRBD2 | TRBV5-4 | TGTGCCAGCAGCCGGGACTATAGCGAGCAGTACTTC | CASSRDYSEQYF
- | TRBJ2-7 | - | TRBV5-8 | TGTGCCAGCAGCTTGACATATTCCTACGAGCAGTACTTC | CASSLTYSYEQYF
once | TRBJ2-3 | TRBD2 | TRBV4-3 | TGCGCCAGCAGCCAAGATTGGACAGACTTAGCGGGATTTAGCACAGATACGCAGTATTTT | CASSQDWTDLAGFSTDTQYF
- | TRBJ2-7 | TRBD2 | TRBV19 | TGTGCCAGTAGCCCCAGGACTAGCGGGAGCTACGAGCAGTACTTC | CASSPRTSGSYEQYF
- | TRBJ2-3 | TRBD1 | TRBV16 | TGTGCCAGCAGCCTCTGGGGACAGGGGGAACTCACAGATACGCAGTATTTT | CASSLWGQGELTDTQYF
- | TRBJ2-1 | - | TRBV18 | TGTGCCAGCTCACGCGGGTACAATGAGCAGTTCTTC | CASSRGYNEQFF
- | TRBJ2-2 | - | TRBV28 | TGTGCCAGCAGCGAGGGGACGGCTAATGCCGGGGAGCTGTTTTTT | CASSEGTANAGELFF
- | TRBJ2-7 | - | TRBV5-5 | TGTGCCAGCAGCTTGACCTTCGGCCTATCCTACGAGCAGTACTTC | CASSLTFGLSYEQYF
- | TRBJ2-7 | - | TRBV5-5 | TGTGCCAGCAGCTTTAGGCTAGCGCTAACCTACGAGCAGTACTTC | CASSFRLALTYEQYF